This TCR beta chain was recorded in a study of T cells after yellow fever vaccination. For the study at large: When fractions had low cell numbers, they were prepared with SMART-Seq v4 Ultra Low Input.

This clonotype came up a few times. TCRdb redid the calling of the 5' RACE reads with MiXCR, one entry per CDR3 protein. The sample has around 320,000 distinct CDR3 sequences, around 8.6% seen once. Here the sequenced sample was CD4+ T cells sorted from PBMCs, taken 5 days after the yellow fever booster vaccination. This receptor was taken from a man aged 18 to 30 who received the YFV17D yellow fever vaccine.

The CDR3 region is CASSEFGIGEKAEAFF. The CDR3 DNA reads as TGTGCCAGCAGTGAATTCGGAATCGGGGAAAAGGCTGAAGCTTTCTTT. This chain uses TRBV25-1 with TRBJ1-1; no definite D call. The V and J ends lost 1 base and 6 bases respectively, with 18 bases between them. The CDR3 has 16 amino acids. Germline CDR1 is MGHDK and CDR2 is SYGVNS.